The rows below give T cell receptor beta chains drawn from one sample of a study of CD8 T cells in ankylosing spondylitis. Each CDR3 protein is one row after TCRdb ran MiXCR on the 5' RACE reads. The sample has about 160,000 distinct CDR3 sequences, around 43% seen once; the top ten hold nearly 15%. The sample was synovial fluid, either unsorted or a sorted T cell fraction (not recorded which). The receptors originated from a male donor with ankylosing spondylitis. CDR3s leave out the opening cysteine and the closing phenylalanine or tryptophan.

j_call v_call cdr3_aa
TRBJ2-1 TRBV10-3 AISEKGLAGASYNEQF
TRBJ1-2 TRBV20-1 SARDFRIRHGYT
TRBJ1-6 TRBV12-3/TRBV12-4 ASSLWQGDSYNSPLH
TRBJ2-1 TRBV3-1 ASSRTSVEQF
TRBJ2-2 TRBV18 ASGPNRGRTGELF
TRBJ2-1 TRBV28 ASRLGLADAWRHNEQF
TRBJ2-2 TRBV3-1 ASSPGFVGELF
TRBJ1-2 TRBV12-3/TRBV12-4 ASSGRQGPPQGYT
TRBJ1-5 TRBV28 ASTFSKGGLDQPQH
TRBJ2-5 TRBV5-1 ASSPGMPGGVTQY
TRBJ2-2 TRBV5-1 ASSLDRGDATNTGELF
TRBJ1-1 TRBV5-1 ASSFVGENTEAF
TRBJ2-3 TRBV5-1 ASSLEGDCRWVADTQY
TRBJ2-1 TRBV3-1 ASSLHRDPGCYNEQF
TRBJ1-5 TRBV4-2 ASSQVTGVQPQH
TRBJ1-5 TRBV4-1 ASSQDWLRGHQPQH
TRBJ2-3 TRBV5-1 ASSLQREGDTDTQY
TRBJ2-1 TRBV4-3 ASSQDHGDSYNEQF
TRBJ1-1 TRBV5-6 ASSSGHPSTEAF
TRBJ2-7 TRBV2 ASSEVAVGYEQY
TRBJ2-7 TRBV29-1 SVVIPYEQY
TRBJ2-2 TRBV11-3 ASSSLFTHTGELF
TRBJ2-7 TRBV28 ASSQGAYSYEQY
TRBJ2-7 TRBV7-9 ASSLATGLAGGHEQY
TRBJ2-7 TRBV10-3 AISEARQDRNYEQY
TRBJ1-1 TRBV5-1 ASSATSNTEAF
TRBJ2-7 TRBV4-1 ASSQEPAAVPYEQY
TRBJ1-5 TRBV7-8 ASSQVIWGNQPQH
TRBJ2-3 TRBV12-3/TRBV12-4 ASSGDRGPTDTQY
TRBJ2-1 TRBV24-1 ATRRAGAPYNEQF
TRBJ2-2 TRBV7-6 ASSLFYPTRQSGELF
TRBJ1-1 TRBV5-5 ASSLAGTNTGRTEAF
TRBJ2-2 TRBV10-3 AISESETGTGELF
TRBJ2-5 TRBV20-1 SARDRETQY
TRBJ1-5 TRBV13 ASSFQDQPQH
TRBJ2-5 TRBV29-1 SVAGFGSEGGNQY
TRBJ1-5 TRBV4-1 ASSQWGAGSQPQH
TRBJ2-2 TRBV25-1 ASSELTGGMNTGELF
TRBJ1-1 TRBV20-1 SAKNTETEAF
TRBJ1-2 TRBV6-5 ASSSGGTGIYGYT
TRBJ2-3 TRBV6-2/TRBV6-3 ASSQLETDTQY
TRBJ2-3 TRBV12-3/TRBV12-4 ASTAAGASTDTQY
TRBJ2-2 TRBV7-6 ASSLGTWQFPNTGELF
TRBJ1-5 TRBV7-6 ASSLRQGRRQPQH
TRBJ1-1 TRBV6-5 ASSYWGQGNTEAF
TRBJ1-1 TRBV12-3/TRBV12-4 ASIVESGTEAF
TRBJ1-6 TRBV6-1 ASGKCGISYNSPLH
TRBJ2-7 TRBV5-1 ASSLVTGWYEQY
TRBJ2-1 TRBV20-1 SASSLLSSYNEQF
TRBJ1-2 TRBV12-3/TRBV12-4 ASSPGTPGGYT
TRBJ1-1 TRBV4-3 ASSQDSGEAF
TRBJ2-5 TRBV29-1 SATPQETQY
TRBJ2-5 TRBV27 ASSLVRAGVETQY
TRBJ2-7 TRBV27 ASSLEAGGPREQY
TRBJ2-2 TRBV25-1 ASRGQGDTGELF
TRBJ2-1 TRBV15 ATSRDGEVNEQF
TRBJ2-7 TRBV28 ARAYEQY
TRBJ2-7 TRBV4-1 ASSQDSAGGYEQY